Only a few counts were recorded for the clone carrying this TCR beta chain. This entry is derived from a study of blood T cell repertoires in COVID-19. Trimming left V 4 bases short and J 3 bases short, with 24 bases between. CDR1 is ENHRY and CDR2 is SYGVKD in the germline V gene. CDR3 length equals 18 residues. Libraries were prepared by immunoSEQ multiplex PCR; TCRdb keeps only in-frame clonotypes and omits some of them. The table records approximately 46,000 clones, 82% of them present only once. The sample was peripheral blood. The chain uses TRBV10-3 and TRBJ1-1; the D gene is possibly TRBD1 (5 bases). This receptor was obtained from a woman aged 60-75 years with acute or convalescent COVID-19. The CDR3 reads CAISGTGPLNDRDTEAFF. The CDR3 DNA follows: TGTGCCATCAGTGGCACAGGACCACTGAACGATCGGGACACTGAAGCTTTCTTT.